The rows below give T cell receptor beta chains drawn from one sample of a study of Ad26.COV2.S vaccination and SARS-CoV-2 variants. Method: immunoSEQ multiplex PCR; TCRdb's copy keeps in-frame clones and lacks some. Of roughly 500,000 clones listed, around 88% are singletons. The starting material was peripheral blood, obtained in a trial of Ad26.COV2.S vaccine versus placebo. The receptors here all came from a person aged 18 to 59 who received the Ad26.COV2.S COVID-19 vaccine or a placebo. The CDR3 runs from the conserved cysteine through the conserved F or W. A D gene is named only where the DNA matches it firmly. Only some rows state a clone size, as once, few, many or a class for expanded clones.

j_call v_call clone_size d_call cdr3_nt cdr3_aa
TRBJ2-1 TRBV4-1 - TRBD1 TGCGCCAGCAGCCAAGAGTCCACAGGGGGGTCCTACAATGAGCAGTTCTTC CASSQESTGGSYNEQFF
TRBJ2-2 TRBV30 - TRBD2 TGTGCCTGGAGTGTGGGGAGGGCCAGCACCGGGGAGCTGTTTTTT CAWSVGRASTGELFF
TRBJ1-3 TRBV7-2 - - TGTGCCAGCAGCTACAGACAGCAGATGAGCTCTGGAAACACCATATATTTT CASSYRQQMSSGNTIYF
TRBJ2-7 TRBV7-8 - TRBD1 TGTGCCAGCAGCTTCAGGGACAGGGATTACGAGCAGTACTTC CASSFRDRDYEQYF
TRBJ1-1 TRBV28 - - TGTGCCAGCAGTTCGCCTTCAGGTTTGAACACTGAAGCTTTCTTT CASSSPSGLNTEAFF
TRBJ1-2 TRBV5-1 - - TGCGCCAGCAGCCCGCTTGGGGTTGGAGAATACCTCGGGGGCTACACCTTC CASSPLGVGEYLGGYTF
TRBJ2-5 TRBV6-2/TRBV6-3 - - TGTGCCAGCAGCCCAGTCACGGGGTTAGAGACCCAGTACTTC CASSPVTGLETQYF
TRBJ1-3 TRBV6-1 few - TGTGCCAGCAGTGAAGCGTACGGTTCAAGGACCATATATTTT CASSEAYGSRTIYF
TRBJ2-1 TRBV7-2 - TRBD1 TGTGCCAGCAGCCCACAGGGGGCGGGCGATGAGCAGTTCTTC CASSPQGAGDEQFF
TRBJ2-1 TRBV13 once TRBD2 TGTGCCAGCAGCAAGGGGTGGGGACTAGCGGGAGCTGAGCAGTTCTTC CASSKGWGLAGAEQFF
TRBJ1-1 TRBV5-1 - - TGCGCCAGCAGCTTGACAGACGACTACACTGAAGCTTTCTTT CASSLTDDYTEAFF
TRBJ1-1 TRBV7-2 - TRBD1 TGTGCCAGCAGCGTAAGACAGGGGGGTACTGAAGCTTTCTTT CASSVRQGGTEAFF
TRBJ1-2 TRBV6-5 - TRBD1 TGTGCCAGCAACCTCGGACAGGCGAGCTATGGCTACACCTTC CASNLGQASYGYTF
TRBJ2-7 TRBV2 few - TGTGCCAGCAGGGGTAGATACGAGCAGTACTTC CASRGRYEQYF
TRBJ2-1 TRBV11-2 - TRBD1 TGTGCCAGCAGCCGACAGGGGGTTCTACTCTACAATGAGCAGTTCTTC CASSRQGVLLYNEQFF
TRBJ2-4 TRBV11-2 - TRBD2 TGTGCCAGCAGGGCTAGCGGAAACATTCAGTACTTC CASRASGNIQYF
TRBJ2-5 TRBV28 - TRBD1 TGTGCCAGCAGTGGAACAGGGGTAGGGACCCAGTACTTC CASSGTGVGTQYF
TRBJ2-7 TRBV7-6 - - TGTGCCAGCAGCGCCCTAGGGGGGAGTACATCCTACGAGCAGTACTTC CASSALGGSTSYEQYF
TRBJ1-1 TRBV6-4 - - TGTGCCAGCAGGACCTCGACAGGTGGGACTGAAGCTTTCTTT CASRTSTGGTEAFF
TRBJ1-1 TRBV27 - TRBD1 TGTGCCAGCAGTACACGACAGGGTTCCACTGAAGCTTTCTTT CASSTRQGSTEAFF
TRBJ2-3 TRBV7-8 - - TGTGCCAGCAGCTTACGGTCCGGGACTAGCACAGATACGCAGTATTTT CASSLRSGTSTDTQYF
TRBJ2-1 TRBV28 - - TGTGCCAGCAGCCTGGCCCTCTCGGGAGTTAGTGAGCAGTTCTTC CASSLALSGVSEQFF
TRBJ2-1 TRBV11-1 - - TGTGCCAGCAGCTTAGTGTTCGGGACTCCAACCGGGGAGCAGTTCTTC CASSLVFGTPTGEQFF
TRBJ2-7 TRBV6-2/TRBV6-3 - - TGTGCCAGCAGTCCCTACAGGGGAGGACACGAGCAGTACTTC CASSPYRGGHEQYF
TRBJ1-2 TRBV7-9 - - TGTGCCAGCAGCCCTACCCTAAGGGGAGGTATAGGCTACACCTTC CASSPTLRGGIGYTF
TRBJ2-7 TRBV6-2/TRBV6-3 - - TGTGCCAGCAGTCACGCCGTTACTAGTGGGCAGTACTTC CASSHAVTSGQYF
TRBJ1-5 TRBV19 once TRBD1 TGTGCCAGTAGTATGACAGGGCCCCTCAATCAGCCCCAGCATTTT CASSMTGPLNQPQHF
TRBJ1-5 TRBV9 - - TGTGCCAGCAGCGTGAGTGCATATAGCAATCAGCCCCAGCATTTT CASSVSAYSNQPQHF
TRBJ2-1 TRBV27 - TRBD1 TGTGCCAGCAGCCCTAGACGGACAGGGTACCTTTACAATGAGCAGTTCTTC CASSPRRTGYLYNEQFF
TRBJ2-2 TRBV19 - TRBD1 TGTGCCAGTAGTAGGCCGGGACAGATGAACACCGGGGAGCTGTTTTTT CASSRPGQMNTGELFF
TRBJ2-5 TRBV6-1 - - TGTGCCAGCAGTGAAGCGATTCGAGGGGAGACCCAGTACTTC CASSEAIRGETQYF
TRBJ1-2 TRBV27 - - TGTGCCAGCAGTTTATCGATGGGAAGTGGCTACACCTTC CASSLSMGSGYTF
TRBJ2-5 TRBV3-1/TRBV3-2 - - TGTGCCAGCAGCCAAGGGTATGCAGGGTACCGGTACTTC CASSQGYAGYRYF
TRBJ1-1 TRBV11-3 - TRBD1 TGTGCCAGCAGTCGGACAGGTCGGGCTGAAGCTTTCTTT CASSRTGRAEAFF
TRBJ2-1 TRBV25-1 - - TGTGCCAGCAGTGAGACACTGGTCTACAATGAGCAGTTCTTC CASSETLVYNEQFF
TRBJ2-6 TRBV4-2 - - TGTGCCAGCAGCCAAGAGATGTGGGGCCCTGGGGCCAACGTCCTGACTTTC CASSQEMWGPGANVLTF
TRBJ2-3 TRBV9 - TRBD2 TGTGCCAGCAGCGTAGGACTAGCCGGAACTAGCACAGATACGCAGTATTTT CASSVGLAGTSTDTQYF
TRBJ2-3 TRBV9 - - TGTGCCAGCAGCGTAGATGCGGTGAGCACAGATACGCAGTATTTT CASSVDAVSTDTQYF
TRBJ2-7 TRBV7-2 - - TGTGCCAGCAGCCACGACAGAGTGCTGGGCGAGCAGTACTTC CASSHDRVLGEQYF
TRBJ2-1 TRBV28 - TRBD2 TGTGCCAGTTCCTCAGGACTAGCGGGAGGGTTGCGGTACAATGAGCAGTTCTTC CASSSGLAGGLRYNEQFF
TRBJ1-4 TRBV7-6 once - TGTGCCAGCAGCTTCGGGCCTCCCCAAAAAGCAACTAATGAAAAACTGTTTTTT CASSFGPPQKATNEKLFF
TRBJ2-7 TRBV13 - - TGTGCCAGCAGCTTAGAAGGCCGGCCCTACGAGCAGTACTTC CASSLEGRPYEQYF
TRBJ2-1 TRBV2 - TRBD2 TGTGCCAGCACAGGAGCGGGAGGGTACAATGAGCAGTTCTTC CASTGAGGYNEQFF
TRBJ1-5 TRBV7-2 - - TGTGCCAGCAGCTTAGTGAATAGCAATCAGCCCCAGCATTTT CASSLVNSNQPQHF
TRBJ2-7 TRBV5-8 - TRBD2 TGTGCCAGCAGCTTGTATCTGACTAGCGGGTCCTACGAGCAGTACTTC CASSLYLTSGSYEQYF
TRBJ2-2 TRBV4-1 - - TGCGCCAGCAGCCAAGGACCGCGCACCCGGGAGCTGTTTTTT CASSQGPRTRELFF
TRBJ2-4 TRBV28 - TRBD1 TGTGCCAGCAGTCCCCGACAGGGGGCAAACATTCAGTACTTC CASSPRQGANIQYF
TRBJ2-5 TRBV18 - - TGTGCCAGCTCACCCCGGCGATCACAAGAGACCCAGTACTTC CASSPRRSQETQYF
TRBJ2-3 TRBV19 few TRBD2 TGTGCCAGTAGTGACCGGGCGGGAGCGGCCACAGATACGCAGTATTTT CASSDRAGAATDTQYF
TRBJ1-6 TRBV30 - - TGTGCCTGGAGCCCGTCCGCACTCCGGGCCACCTATAATTCACCCCTCCACTTT CAWSPSALRATYNSPLHF